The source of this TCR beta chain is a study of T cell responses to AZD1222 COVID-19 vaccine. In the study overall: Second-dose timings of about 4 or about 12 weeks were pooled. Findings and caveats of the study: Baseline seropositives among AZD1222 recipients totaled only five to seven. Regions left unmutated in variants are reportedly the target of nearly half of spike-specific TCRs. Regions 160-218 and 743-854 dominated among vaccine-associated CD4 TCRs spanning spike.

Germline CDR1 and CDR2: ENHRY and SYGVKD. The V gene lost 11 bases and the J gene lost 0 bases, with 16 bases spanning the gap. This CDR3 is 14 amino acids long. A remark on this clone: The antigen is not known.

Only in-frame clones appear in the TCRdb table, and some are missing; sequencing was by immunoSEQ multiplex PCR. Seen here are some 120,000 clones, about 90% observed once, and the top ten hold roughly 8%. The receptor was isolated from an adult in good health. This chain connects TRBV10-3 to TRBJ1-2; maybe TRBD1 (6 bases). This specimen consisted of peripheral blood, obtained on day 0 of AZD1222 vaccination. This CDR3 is CALGTPTSNYGYTF. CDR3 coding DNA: TGTGCCTTAGGGACACCGACATCTAACTATGGCTACACCTTC.